The rows below give T cell receptor beta chains drawn from one sample of a study of cytomegalovirus exposure and HLA in healthy donors. Clones were sequenced by immunoSEQ multiplex PCR, and TCRdb holds only the in-frame ones, with some missing. Seen here are 200,000 to 250,000 clones, 77% observed once, and the top ten hold 2.5% to 3%. Sequencing was carried out using PBMCs. These receptors all stem from a woman in her fifties or sixties in good health and CMV-seropositive. Each CDR3 is given with its conserved first and last residue. The order of the fields is J gene, V gene, D gene, clone size, CDR3 DNA, CDR3 protein. A D gene is named only where the DNA matches it firmly. The size field is filled for only some rows; it gives once, few, many or a size class.

>TRBJ2-7|TRBV7-3|TRBD2|-
TGTGCCAGCAGACCCTCGGGGGGGTCCCCCTACGAGCAGTACTTC
CASRPSGGSPYEQYF
>TRBJ1-4|TRBV5-4|-|-
TGTGCCAGCAGCCTCCACCAGGGGAGGGGGTTGCGGGAAAAACTGTTTTTT
CASSLHQGRGLREKLFF
>TRBJ2-7|TRBV30|TRBD2|-
TGTGCCTGGAGTGTACTAGCGGGAGACGGGGAGCAGTACTTC
CAWSVLAGDGEQYF
>TRBJ1-6|TRBV7-2|-|-
TGTGCCAGCAGCCTCGAGTGGCGGAGCTATAATTCACCCCTCCTCTTT
CASSLEWRSYNSPLLF
>TRBJ1-3|TRBV5-4|-|-
TGTGCCAGCAGTCTCCAGGCCTCTGGAAACACCATATATTTT
CASSLQASGNTIYF
>TRBJ2-3|TRBV2|TRBD2|-
TGTGCCAGCAGTGAATTCCTAGCGGACACAGATACGCAGTATTTT
CASSEFLADTDTQYF
>TRBJ1-5|TRBV5-1|TRBD1|-
TGCGCCAGCAGCCCCTCGGACAGGGGGCCGGGTCAGCCCCAGCATTTT
CASSPSDRGPGQPQHF
>TRBJ1-2|TRBV28|-|once
TGTGCCAGCAGTTTTGGGAGGGGCCTTGGTGGCTACACCTTC
CASSFGRGLGGYTF
>TRBJ2-3|TRBV5-1|-|-
TGCGCCAGCAGCCCGACAGGCTTCCCCGGAGATACGCAGTATTTT
CASSPTGFPGDTQYF
>TRBJ1-5|TRBV2|TRBD1|-
TGTGCCAGCAGTGTACGGACAGGGAGCAATCAGCCCCAGCATTTT
CASSVRTGSNQPQHF
>TRBJ1-2|TRBV28|-|-
TGTGCCAGCAGACCACACGGCGGGAACTATGGCTACACCTTC
CASRPHGGNYGYTF
>TRBJ1-1|TRBV5-8|-|few
TGTGCCAGCAGCTATCAGGGGTCCGATACTGAAGCTTTCTTT
CASSYQGSDTEAFF
>TRBJ2-5|TRBV15|TRBD2|-
TGTGCCACCAGCAGAGGGTGGGCTAGCGGGGGGATGGAGACCCAGTACTTC
CATSRGWASGGMETQYF
>TRBJ1-5|TRBV6-5|TRBD1|-
TGTGCCAGCAGAACTAAAACAGGGGGAAATCAGCCCCAGCATTTT
CASRTKTGGNQPQHF
>TRBJ2-7|TRBV28|-|-
TGTGCCAGCAGTTCCCCGGTTATGCAGTACTTC
CASSSPVMQYF
>TRBJ2-7|TRBV5-5|TRBD2|-
TGTGCCAGCAGCTTGTCGGGGACTACAACCTACGAGCAGTACTTC
CASSLSGTTTYEQYF
>TRBJ2-3|TRBV14|TRBD2|-
TGTGCCAGCAGCCAGCTCACCGGGACTAGCACGCAGTATTTT
CASSQLTGTSTQYF
>TRBJ2-7|TRBV7-8|-|-
TGTGCCAGCAGGGGAGGGACCAGGGGTCGAAGCACCTACGAGCAGTACTTC
CASRGGTRGRSTYEQYF
>TRBJ1-1|TRBV13|-|-
TGTGCCAGCAGCCCAGGAACCTACACTGAAGCTTTCTTT
CASSPGTYTEAFF
>TRBJ1-5|TRBV6-5|-|-
TGTGCCAGCAGTTACGGATCGGGGTCCAACCAGCCCCAGCATTTT
CASSYGSGSNQPQHF
>TRBJ2-1|TRBV7-6|TRBD2|-
TGTGCCAGCAGCTTTGGACTAGCGGGGAACAATGAGCAGTTCTTC
CASSFGLAGNNEQFF
>TRBJ2-7|TRBV6-1|-|few
TGTGCCAGCAGTCCGCCCCAGCGGGAGCAGTACTTC
CASSPPQREQYF
>TRBJ1-1|TRBV5-1|TRBD1|once
TGCGCCAGCAGCCTGGGACAGCAGAACACTGAAGCTTTCTTT
CASSLGQQNTEAFF
>TRBJ2-1|TRBV10-2|-|-
TGCGCCAGCACCGAAGGAGGGCCTCAAGGAGGTGAGCAGTTCTTC
CASTEGGPQGGEQFF
>TRBJ2-3|TRBV9|-|-
TGTGCCAGCAGCGTAAACGGGGATTACCCGGATACGCAGTATTTT
CASSVNGDYPDTQYF
>TRBJ1-1|TRBV7-8|-|-
TGTGCCAGCAGCTTAGAGTACTGGACTGAAGCTTTCTTT
CASSLEYWTEAFF
>TRBJ1-2|TRBV19|-|-
TGTGCCAGTAGGGGGGGGCGAGAAAATCGCTATGGCTACACCTTC
CASRGGRENRYGYTF
>TRBJ2-3|TRBV29-1|-|-
TGCAGCGCCCCCTATGGGGCTACGCAGTATTTT
CSAPYGATQYF
>TRBJ2-3|TRBV28|-|-
TGTGCCAGCAGTTTTTCAGGGGCCAGTTCGGATACGCAGTATTTT
CASSFSGASSDTQYF
>TRBJ1-1|TRBV20-1|-|-
TGCAGTGCTAGGAAGACAGTTGAAGCTTTCTTT
CSARKTVEAFF
>TRBJ2-6|TRBV5-1|-|few
TGCGCCAGCAGCTTGGGCGTTCACTCTGGGGCCAACGTCCTGACTTTC
CASSLGVHSGANVLTF
>TRBJ2-2|TRBV2|TRBD2|-
TGTGCCAGCAGTGACCCAGCGGGGCCTCTCACCGGGGAGCTGTTTTTT
CASSDPAGPLTGELFF
>TRBJ1-1|TRBV4-1|-|many
TGCGCCAGCAGCCAAGATAATTTAGGACTTCGCGGCACTGAAGCTTTCTTT
CASSQDNLGLRGTEAFF
>TRBJ2-1|TRBV27|-|-
TGTGCCAGCAGTTTTAGGAGGGGCGTCCTCTCCTACAATGAGCAGTTCTTC
CASSFRRGVLSYNEQFF
>TRBJ2-3|TRBV2|TRBD2|-
TGTGCCAGCAAGGCGGGAGAAGGAGATACGCAGTATTTT
CASKAGEGDTQYF
>TRBJ2-2|TRBV9|-|few
TGTGCCAGCAGCGTAGGGCTTAACACCGGGGAGCTGTTTTTT
CASSVGLNTGELFF
>TRBJ1-1|TRBV5-1|TRBD1|-
TGCGCCAGCAGCTTGGACAGGGGCACTGAAGCTTTCTTT
CASSLDRGTEAFF
>TRBJ1-1|TRBV30|TRBD1|-
TGTGCGGCCCCCGGGACAGGGGGCACTGAAGCTTTCTTT
CAAPGTGGTEAFF
>TRBJ1-2|TRBV9|-|-
TGTGCCAGCAGCGTAGACTATGGTTCTAACTATGGCTACACCTTC
CASSVDYGSNYGYTF
>TRBJ1-4|TRBV4-3|-|-
TGCGCCAGCAGCCGAATATTCGGGACTAATGAAAAACTGTTTTTT
CASSRIFGTNEKLFF
>TRBJ2-1|TRBV5-4|TRBD2|few
TGTGCCAGCAGCTTGGCCTATGGGGCGGGAGAGGCCTACAATGAGCAGTTCTTC
CASSLAYGAGEAYNEQFF
>TRBJ1-5|TRBV2|-|-
TGTGCCAGCAGGGGCAGGGCCGATCAGCCCCAGCATTTT
CASRGRADQPQHF
>TRBJ1-1|TRBV5-1|-|-
TGCGCCAGCAGCTTGGCGGTTGGGGCGGGGGCTGAAGCTTTCTTT
CASSLAVGAGAEAFF
>TRBJ1-1|TRBV7-8|-|-
TGTGCCAGCAGCTTATGGGGGGAGAACACTGAAGCTTTCTTT
CASSLWGENTEAFF
>TRBJ1-1|TRBV6-1|-|once
TGTGCCAGCAGTGCCTGGGGGGTGAACACTGAAGCTTTCTTT
CASSAWGVNTEAFF